The rows below give T cell receptor beta chains drawn from one sample of a study of cytomegalovirus exposure and HLA in healthy donors. TCRdb's table, derived via immunoSEQ multiplex PCR, lists solely in-frame clones and lacks some. This sample lists roughly 78,000 clones; its ten largest clones have 0.83%. The specimen sequenced was PBMCs. All receptors come from a boy aged 10-17 years in good health and CMV-seronegative. CDR3s include the opening cysteine and the closing phenylalanine or tryptophan. The order of the fields is V gene, J gene, CDR3 protein.

V gene: TRBV5-6
J gene: TRBJ1-2
CDR3 protein: CASSFRQGDGYTF

V gene: TRBV19
J gene: TRBJ1-6
CDR3 protein: CASNRFGGQGMDSPLHF

V gene: TRBV9
J gene: TRBJ2-5
CDR3 protein: CASSVGTGQGVRFQETQYF

V gene: TRBV15
J gene: TRBJ2-7
CDR3 protein: CATSRGGSISYEQYF

V gene: TRBV19
J gene: TRBJ2-1
CDR3 protein: CASSIPGGSTGNEQFF

V gene: TRBV25-1
J gene: TRBJ1-1
CDR3 protein: CASSEWGVGEAFF

V gene: TRBV4-1
J gene: TRBJ2-1
CDR3 protein: CASSQAGLSPNEQFF

V gene: TRBV19
J gene: TRBJ1-2
CDR3 protein: CASSITGTGSHGYTF

V gene: TRBV18
J gene: TRBJ1-2
CDR3 protein: CASSPEDGGRRLSYNYGYTF

V gene: TRBV30
J gene: TRBJ2-2
CDR3 protein: CAWRTFTGELFF

V gene: TRBV4-1
J gene: TRBJ2-3
CDR3 protein: CASSQPGLAVGTSTDTQYF

V gene: TRBV5-6
J gene: TRBJ1-2
CDR3 protein: CASSLGHSSFNYGYTF

V gene: TRBV9
J gene: TRBJ1-1
CDR3 protein: CASSPLGTGGSEAFF

V gene: TRBV2
J gene: TRBJ1-5
CDR3 protein: CASSGVGGGPQPQHF

V gene: TRBV5-6
J gene: TRBJ2-7
CDR3 protein: CASSLGGGLYEQYF

V gene: TRBV5-1
J gene: TRBJ1-6
CDR3 protein: CASSLGQLGFNSPLHF

V gene: TRBV7-2
J gene: TRBJ2-5
CDR3 protein: CASSLGTSETQYF

V gene: TRBV4-3
J gene: TRBJ2-1
CDR3 protein: CASSHDYSGTPSYNEQFF

V gene: TRBV6-4
J gene: TRBJ1-2
CDR3 protein: CASSDSTTQGIYGYTF

V gene: TRBV5-5
J gene: TRBJ1-2
CDR3 protein: CASSLAAGGHYGYTF

V gene: TRBV5-1
J gene: TRBJ1-6
CDR3 protein: CASSPGTDHSPLHF

V gene: TRBV2
J gene: TRBJ2-7
CDR3 protein: CASSEFRGRLDWRYEQYF

V gene: TRBV15
J gene: TRBJ1-4
CDR3 protein: CATSGLFLRDPGNEKLFF

V gene: TRBV4-2
J gene: TRBJ1-2
CDR3 protein: CASSQLRGEGYTF

V gene: TRBV4-2
J gene: TRBJ2-7
CDR3 protein: CASSQEFAGTYEQYF

V gene: TRBV18
J gene: TRBJ2-1
CDR3 protein: CASSGNSASYNEQFF